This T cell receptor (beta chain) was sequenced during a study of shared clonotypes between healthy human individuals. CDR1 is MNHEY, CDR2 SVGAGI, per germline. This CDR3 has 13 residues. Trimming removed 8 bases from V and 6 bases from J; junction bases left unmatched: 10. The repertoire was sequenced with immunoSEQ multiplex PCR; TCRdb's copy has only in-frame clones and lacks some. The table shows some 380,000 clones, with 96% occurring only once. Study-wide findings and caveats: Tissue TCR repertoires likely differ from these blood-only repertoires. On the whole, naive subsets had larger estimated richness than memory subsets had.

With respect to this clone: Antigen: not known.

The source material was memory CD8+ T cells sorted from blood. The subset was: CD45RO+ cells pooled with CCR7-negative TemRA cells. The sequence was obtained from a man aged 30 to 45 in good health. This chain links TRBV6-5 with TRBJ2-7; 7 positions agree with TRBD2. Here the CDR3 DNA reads TGTGCCAGCCATGGGGGGGGACCCACCGAGCAGTACTTC. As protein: CASHGGGPTEQYF.